The 15 T cell receptor beta chains reported below all come from one sample, sequenced in a study of CD8+ T cells in alopecia areata. Reverse transcription of extracted RNA yielded cDNA, which provided the sequencing template. Only in-frame clones appear in the TCRdb table, and some are missing; sequencing was by immunoSEQ multiplex PCR. The repertoire holds nearly 110,000 clones, roughly 84% seen once, with about 24% in the top ten. As to treatment: oral pan-JAK inhibitor, 5-10 mg twice daily. The starting material was CD8+ T cells sorted from blood, obtained at week 24, from a patient treated with tofacitinib. The receptors here all came from a human donor with alopecia areata.

The J gene is TRBJ2-3, the V gene TRBV6-5, with 8 bases fitting TRBD2. J gave up 1 base and V 2 bases, and 2 bases lay outside the gene matches. Looked up from germline, CDR1 is MNHEY and CDR2 is SVGAGI. The CDR3 has 15 amino acids. The CDR3 nucleotides read TGTGCCAGCAGTTACGGTAGCGGGGGCACAGATACGCAGTATTTT. Encoded protein: CASSYGSGGTDTQYF.

The J gene is TRBJ2-7, the V gene TRBV9; possibly TRBD1 or TRBD2 for D (5 bases each). CDR1 and CDR2 from the germline V gene are SGDLS and YYNGEE. Trimming pared 2 bases from V and 6 bases from J, leaving 21 bases between. The CDR3 covers 16 residues. The CDR3, as DNA: TGTGCCAGCAGCGTCGGACTCGCCGGGACCGTGTTCGAGCAGTACTTC. It encodes CASSVGLAGTVFEQYF.

Note on this clone: The identical CDR3 is also encoded by other nucleotide sequences in the sample. The chain uses TRBV4-1 and TRBJ2-7, with TRBD2 identical over 7 bases. CDR1 is MGHRA and CDR2 is YSYEKL in the germline V gene. Trimming took 1 base from V and 3 from J; bases not matched to a gene: 0. The length of the CDR3 is 13 residues. The CDR3 DNA sequence: TGCGCCAGCAGCCAAGGGACTAGCTACGAGCAGTACTTC. It yields the protein CASSQGTSYEQYF.

This clone was picked up a small number of times. The chain carries TRBV29-1 and TRBJ2-1; D unresolved. V dropped 0 bases and J dropped 0 bases, with 12 bases sitting between them. The CDR3 extends over 16 amino acids. Germline lookup yields CDR1 SQVTM and CDR2 ANQGSEA. CDR3 in DNA: TGCAGCGTTGAAGATCTGAAGGGTAGCTCCTACAATGAGCAGTTCTTC. Residues: CSVEDLKGSSYNEQFF.

This clone was detected a few times. The rearrangement links TRBV2 to TRBJ2-7; TRBD2 might be the D (5 bases). From germline, CDR1 is SNHLY and CDR2 FYNNEI. The CDR3 covers 14 residues. V gave up 8 bases and J gave up 2 bases, with 16 bases separating them. The CDR3 is CASAKQGLPYEQYF. In DNA form, the CDR3 reads TGTGCCAGCGCCAAGCAAGGACTTCCCTACGAGCAGTACTTC.

V and J are TRBV6-6 and TRBJ2-1, with D uncertain. The CDR3 sequence is 14 residues long. Trimming pared 5 bases from V and 0 bases from J, leaving 8 bases between. Per germline, CDR1 MNHNY and CDR2 SVGAGI (reference sequence). In nucleotides, the CDR3 is TGTGCCAGCAGTACATCCAGCTCCTACAATGAGCAGTTCTTC. It is translated as CASSTSSSYNEQFF.

This rearrangement joins TRBV27 to TRBJ2-7, with TRBD1 as a possible D gene (6 bases). The germline V gene encodes CDR1 MNHEY and CDR2 SMNVEV (reference sequence). Trimming took off 6 bases at V and 1 base at J, with 19 bases between the two ends. The CDR3 runs to 16 residues. The CDR3 DNA sequence: TGTGCCAGCAGGACTACAGGGAATTCTTTTTCCTACGAGCAGTACTTC. This translates into CASRTTGNSFSYEQYF.

Remarks on this clone: An end of the junction differs from the germline gene, which may be a read error. The chain recombines TRBV5-6 with TRBJ2-1; 8 bases line up with TRBD1. CDR3 length: 11 residues. Germline CDR1 is SGHDT and CDR2 is YYEEEE. The CDR3 coding sequence is TGTGCCAGCAGCTATGGACAGGGTACCCTCTTC. Translated: CASSYGQGTLF.

The chain recombines TRBV2 with TRBJ1-1, with D maybe TRBD1 (5 bases). The length of the CDR3 is 14 residues. Per germline, CDR1 SNHLY and CDR2 FYNNEI. V dropped 6 bases and J dropped 0 bases, with 11 bases sitting between them. Here the CDR3 DNA reads TGTGCCAGCAGGTCAGACAGCTTGAACACTGAAGCTTTCTTT. Its protein product is CASRSDSLNTEAFF.

The chain has TRBV11-2 and TRBJ2-1; TRBD1 might be the D (6 bases). Germline V gene lookup returns CDR1 SGHAT and CDR2 FQNNGV. The CDR3 runs 14 residues. V gave up 5 bases and J gave up 3 bases, with 11 bases separating them. CDR3 DNA: TGTGCCAGCAGCACCGGGACAAGCTACAATGAGCAGTTCTTC. This translates into CASSTGTSYNEQFF.

This sequence joins TRBV7-9 and TRBJ1-2; 11 positions match TRBD1. Losses at the gene ends were 4 bases for V and 7 bases for J; bases not matched to a gene: 5. Per the germline V gene, CDR1 is SEHNR and CDR2 is FQNEAQ (reference sequence). The CDR3 has 14 residues. CDR3 DNA: TGTGCCAGCAGCTGGACAGGGGGCAGCGGTGGCTACACCTTC. It specifies CASSWTGGSGGYTF.

J is TRBJ2-7 and V is TRBV27; D remains unclear. Trimming removed 5 bases at V and 10 bases at J, with 24 bases between. CDR3 length: 15 amino acids. Per the germline V gene, CDR1 is MNHEY and CDR2 is SMNVEV (reference sequence). CDR3: CASSTVASPAAQQYF. For the CDR3, the DNA is TGTGCCAGCAGTACGGTGGCCAGCCCGGCGGCGCAACAGTACTTC.

The chain couples TRBV6-1 to TRBJ2-7, with 7 bases fitting TRBD1. Trimming took 6 bases from V and 2 from J; bases not matched to a gene: 7. Germline V gene data show CDR1 as MNHNS and CDR2 as SASEGT. There are 14 residues in the CDR3. The CDR3 bases are TGTGCCAGCAGAACCTATGGACAGGCCTACGAGCAGTACTTC. As protein: CASRTYGQAYEQYF.

In its sample, this clone was seen a few times. The chain recombines TRBV19 with TRBJ2-3, with TRBD1 matching 7 bases. The CDR3 length is 15 residues. The J segment lost 0 bases and the V segment lost 5 bases, leaving 5 bases of the junction unmatched. The germline V gene encodes CDR1 LNHDA and CDR2 SQIVND (reference sequence). CDR3 sequence: CASSSRDRSTDTQYF. In DNA, the CDR3 is TGTGCCAGTAGTTCCCGGGACAGAAGCACAGATACGCAGTATTTT.

The J gene is TRBJ2-1, the V gene TRBV19; possible D gene TRBD1, 6 bases. The germline V gene has CDR1 LNHDA and CDR2 SQIVND (reference sequence). This CDR3 contains 16 residues. Trimming left V 4 bases short and J 2 bases short, with 15 bases between. The CDR3: CASSTRVGAPYNEQFF. Written as DNA, the CDR3 is TGTGCCAGTAGTACGCGGGTGGGGGCCCCCTACAATGAGCAGTTCTTC.